This is a list of T cell receptor beta chains from one sample in a study of blood T cell repertoires in COVID-19. TCRdb's table, derived via immunoSEQ multiplex PCR, lists solely in-frame clones and lacks some. This sample has 150,000 to 200,000 clones, with approximately 82% found just once. The sequencing input was peripheral blood. The receptors stem from a woman over 75 with acute or convalescent COVID-19. The CDR3 runs from the conserved cysteine through the conserved F or W. Each record gives: clone size, D gene, V gene, J gene, CDR3 length, CDR3 DNA, CDR3 protein. A D gene is named only where the DNA matches it firmly. Where a row states a size, it is once, few, many or the class of an expanded clone; other rows omit it.

-	-	TRBV12-3/TRBV12-4	TRBJ2-5	13	TGTGCCAGCAGTACCCAGACAGAAGAGACCCAGTACTTC	CASSTQTEETQYF
-	TRBD1	TRBV19	TRBJ1-2	15	TGTGCCAGTGCATGGGCCGGGACAGCGATCTATGGCTACACCTTC	CASAWAGTAIYGYTF
-	TRBD1	TRBV19	TRBJ2-3	16	TGTGCCAGTAGTATAGGACAGGGAATACGGACAGATACGCAGTATTTT	CASSIGQGIRTDTQYF
once	TRBD1	TRBV6-6	TRBJ1-4	15	TGTGCCAGCAGGGGACAGGGGGCGGGCGGTGAAAAACTGTTTTTT	CASRGQGAGGEKLFF
-	-	TRBV7-2	TRBJ1-4	15	TGTGCCAGCAGTTCGAGGGGGAGCACTAATGAAAAACTGTTTTTT	CASSSRGSTNEKLFF
-	-	TRBV6-6	TRBJ1-1	12	TGTGCCAGCAGTTACGGACCCCCAGGGGCTTTCTTT	CASSYGPPGAFF
-	-	TRBV25-1	TRBJ1-3	17	TGTGCCAGCAGTGCGGTCAAAGGAGGGGAGAGCGGAAACACCATATATTTT	CASSAVKGGESGNTIYF
-	TRBD1	TRBV29-1	TRBJ1-1	15	TGCAGCGGTCGACAGGGGTGGGGAATGAACACTGAAGCTTTCTTT	CSGRQGWGMNTEAFF
-	-	TRBV5-1	TRBJ2-7	14	TGCGCCAGCAGCTTCCAGTCACGGGAGCTAGAGCAGTACTTC	CASSFQSRELEQYF
-	TRBD1	TRBV11-3	TRBJ2-1	16	TGTGCCAGCTCCCCGGGAAAGGGACAGCTTTACAATGAGCAGTTCTTC	CASSPGKGQLYNEQFF
-	TRBD2	TRBV3-1/TRBV3-2	TRBJ2-7	15	TGTGCCAGCGCCCATCGGGACGGGGGGGAATCCGAGCAGTACTTC	CASAHRDGGESEQYF
-	TRBD2	TRBV6-1	TRBJ2-3	18	TGTGCCAGCAGTGCACTAGCGGGCACAACTCGGCGGACAGATACGCAGTATTTT	CASSALAGTTRRTDTQYF
-	-	TRBV6-5	TRBJ2-5	15	TGTGCCAGCAGTTACAGCGAAGGGGTGGGGTGGACCCAGTACTTC	CASSYSEGVGWTQYF
-	TRBD1	TRBV19	TRBJ1-1	15	TGTGCCAGTAAGCCGACAGGGATTAAGAACACTGAAGCTTTCTTT	CASKPTGIKNTEAFF
-	TRBD2	TRBV6-1	TRBJ2-3	16	TGTGCCAGCAGTGAAATGGAGCGGGAGAGCACAGATACGCAGTATTTT	CASSEMERESTDTQYF
-	TRBD2	TRBV6-1	TRBJ2-1	16	TGTGCCAGCAGTGAGGGACTACCCGTCTCCTACAATGAGCAGTTCTTC	CASSEGLPVSYNEQFF
-	TRBD2	TRBV7-6	TRBJ2-3	18	TGTGCCAGCAGCCTCTCCGGGACTAGCGGAGCTAGCACAGATACGCAGTATTTT	CASSLSGTSGASTDTQYF
-	-	TRBV5-1	TRBJ2-1	12	TGCGCCAGCAGCCCAGGCTACAATGAGCAGTTCTTC	CASSPGYNEQFF
-	-	TRBV7-9	TRBJ1-5	13	TGTGCCAGCAGCCCGAGCGCAAATCAGCCCCAGCATTTT	CASSPSANQPQHF
-	TRBD2	TRBV4-2	TRBJ2-2	16	TGTGCCAGCAGCCAAGCGGTGACTAGCAACACCGGGGAGCTGTTTTTT	CASSQAVTSNTGELFF
-	-	TRBV28	TRBJ1-2	15	TGTGCCAGCAGTCCGAGTACACAGGGTGTCTATGGCTACACCTTC	CASSPSTQGVYGYTF
-	TRBD2	TRBV3-1/TRBV3-2	TRBJ2-5	16	TGTGCCAGCAGCCAAGGGGGAAGCGGGAGGGGAGGGACCCAGTACTTC	CASSQGGSGRGGTQYF